The clone carrying this T cell receptor beta chain was detected a few times. This specimen belongs to a study of human T cells and chemical hapten exposure. V trimming: 6 bases; J trimming: 1 base; junction bases outside the gene matches: 7. Germline CDR1 reads WSHSY; CDR2 reads SAAADI. This CDR3 spans 17 amino acids. As processed by the authors: Counting gave a median of around 89,000 TCRs per sample, with values ranging from 23,224 to 690,600. Each CDR3 protein gets one entry after TCRdb re-called the RACE reads with MiXCR. Clone size and V and J calls follow TCRdb, not the original study. The sample yields approximately 82,000 distinct CDR3 sequences, approximately 12% seen once. Time point defined: patch test 1, 2 weeks after DPC sensitization. Treatment noted: therapeutic diphenylcyclopropenone sensitization with weekly scalp DPC.

V and J are TRBV10-2 and TRBJ1-6; TRBD1 agrees at 9 bases. The sequenced sample was whole blood, obtained in connection with sensitization to the hapten diphenylcyclopropenone (DPC). This clonotype was obtained from an older woman with alopecia areata. Some clones in this sample may be carry-over from other donors' samples. CDR3: CASRDTGTGSYNSPLHF. The CDR3 DNA reads TGCGCCAGCAGGGACACCGGGACAGGGTCCTATAATTCACCCCTCCACTTT.